These 4 T cell receptor beta chains share one sample of origin, sequenced in a study of T cell repertoires in ileal Crohn's disease. Time point noted: inflamed ileum from the surgical specimen. Only in-frame clones appear in the TCRdb table, and some are missing; sequencing was by immunoSEQ multiplex PCR. The data show nearly 3,000 clones, with 70% to 80% seen just once and 6.5% held by the top ten. Sequenced input: ileal tissue. The receptor source for this set is an adult with Crohn's disease.

V gene TRBV7-8 combines with J gene TRBJ1-3, with 11 nucleotides matching TRBD1. V was pared by 5 bases and J by 4 bases, with 16 bases of the junction left unmatched. This CDR3 is 19 amino acids long. From germline, CDR1 is SGHVS and CDR2 FQNEAQ. The CDR3: CASSLVGIGQGARGNTIYF. The CDR3 DNA sequence: TGTGCCAGCAGCCTAGTAGGGATCGGACAGGGGGCGAGGGGAAACACCATATATTTT.

This chain uses TRBV20-1 with TRBJ2-7; D is unclear. There are 11 residues in the CDR3. The germline CDR1 and CDR2 sequences are DFQATT and SNEGSKA (reference sequence). V was clipped by 1 base and J by 3 bases, with 4 bases between them. CDR3 sequence (DNA): TGCAGTGCTAGAGGAGGCTACGAGCAGTACTTC. It yields the protein CSARGGYEQYF.

The chain recombines TRBV25-1 with TRBJ2-1; D is perhaps TRBD1 (5 bases). V shed 7 bases and J shed 4 bases, with 14 bases lying between them. From germline, CDR1 is MGHDK and CDR2 SYGVNS. This CDR3 spans 14 amino acids. The CDR3 DNA reads as TGTGCCAGCAAGGGCTATAGGGGTTACAATGAGCAGTTCTTC. As protein: CASKGYRGYNEQFF.

The chain is built from TRBV7-9 and TRBJ1-3; 7 bases line up with TRBD1. The CDR3 sequence is 18 residues long. The germline gives CDR1 SEHNR, CDR2 FQNEAQ (reference sequence). After removal of 2 bases from V and 0 bases from J, the junction contained 10 bases not matched to a gene. CDR3 DNA: TGTGCCAGCAGCTTAAACCCTAGACAGGGACACTCTGGAAACACCATATATTTT. Protein product: CASSLNPRQGHSGNTIYF.